Following are 5 T cell receptor beta chains from one sample sequenced in a study of T-cell memory formation after mild COVID-19. TCRdb called the 5' RACE reads again in MiXCR, with one record for every CDR3 protein. The sample comprises hundreds of thousands of distinct CDR3 sequences, around 8% of which are singletons, and around a fifth rests with the top ten. The source material was PBMCs or a T cell subset sorted from them (not recorded which). Every receptor here comes from a man younger than 30 who had mild COVID-19 (a few samples of this study predate the infection). Cell type and time point are not known.

At least ten counts were recorded for this clonotype. This chain links TRBV27 with TRBJ2-3; 11 nucleotides agree with TRBD2. This CDR3 spans 19 amino acids. CDR1 and CDR2 (germline): MNHEY, SMNVEV (reference sequence). The trim removed 5 bases at V and 0 bases at J, leaving 13 bases unmatched. The CDR3 bases are TGTGCCAGCAGTAGAAAGGGCCTCGGGACTAGCGGCAGCACAGATACGCAGTATTTT. This sequence encodes CASSRKGLGTSGSTDTQYF.

Ten or more counts support this clonotype. The rearrangement links TRBV7-2 to TRBJ2-6; D not certain. Germline V gene lookup returns CDR1 SGHTA and CDR2 FQGNSA. The CDR3 totals 13 residues. The CDR3 DNA reads as TGTGGGGCGAGATTCGCTGGGGCCAACGTCCTGACTTTC. Translation: CGARFAGANVLTF.

The J gene is TRBJ1-1, the V gene TRBV12-3 or TRBV12-4; D is perhaps TRBD1 (6 bases). This CDR3 contains 13 residues. The V gene lost 6 bases and the J gene lost 5 bases, with 13 bases spanning the gap. The CDR3 here is CASRAQGTTEAFF. The DNA of the CDR3 is TGTGCCAGCAGGGCACAGGGAACGACTGAAGCTTTCTTT.

This chain links TRBV6-2 or TRBV6-3 with TRBJ2-7, with D perhaps matching TRBD2 (6 bases). Deletions cut 4 bases from V and 2 bases from J, with 9 bases between. This CDR3 comprises 13 residues. Germline CDR1 is MNHEY and CDR2 is SVGEGT. The CDR3 here is CASSWWGAYEQYV. DNA for the CDR3: TGTGCCAGCAGTTGGTGGGGGGCCTACGAGCAGTACGTC.

This clonotype was counted only a few times. V and J are TRBV14 and TRBJ1-1; the D is unclear. Trimming took 4 bases from V and 5 from J, leaving 14 bases between them. Per the germline V gene, CDR1 is SGHDN and CDR2 is FVKESK. This CDR3 contains 14 residues. CDR3 sequence: CASSPRSSRTEAFF. CDR3 bases: TGTGCCAGCAGCCCCAGGTCCTCACGGACTGAAGCTTTCTTT.